What follows describes a single T cell receptor (beta chain). This record belongs to a study of technical replicates of blood from a handful of donors. This CDR3 has 15 residues. V was cut by 4 bases and J by 0 bases, with 10 bases left in between. Per the germline V gene, CDR1 is MDHEN and CDR2 is SYDVKM. Sequenced by immunoSEQ multiplex PCR; TCRdb stores in-frame clones only, minus some. The table has 55,000 to 80,000 clones, approximately 92% seen once. Sequencing input: T cells isolated from PBMCs. The sequence came from a human donor in good health. V and J are TRBV28 and TRBJ1-3, with TRBD1 as a possible D gene (6 bases). Here the CDR3 DNA reads TGTGCCAGCAGTTCCCGACAGGACTCTGGAAACACCATATATTTT. It is translated as CASSSRQDSGNTIYF.